The T cell receptor beta chain described here comes from a study of blood T cells in healthy people across ages. Study outcomes and limitations: TCR beta diversity, measured per million T cells, fell in a roughly linear way with age.

Primed by a sample-barcoded 5' primer and a J-beta primer mix, a second PCR proceeded for about 6 to 11 cycles. One entry per CDR3 protein results from TCRdb running MiXCR on the 5' RACE reads. The sample has roughly 2 million distinct CDR3 sequences; 49% are singletons. Trimming pared 1 base from V and 5 bases from J, leaving 13 bases between. The germline CDR1 and CDR2 sequences are LGHDT and YNNKEL (reference sequence). The CDR3 is made up of 15 amino acids. Regarding this clonotype: Its antigen is undetermined.

Sequencing used blood. The clonotype comes from a woman in her forties in good health. The chain is built from TRBV3-1 and TRBJ2-3; no clear D. CDR3 protein: CASSQGIGWGDTQYF. CDR3 sequence (DNA): TGTGCCAGCAGCCAAGGGATCGGGTGGGGAGATACGCAGTATTTT.